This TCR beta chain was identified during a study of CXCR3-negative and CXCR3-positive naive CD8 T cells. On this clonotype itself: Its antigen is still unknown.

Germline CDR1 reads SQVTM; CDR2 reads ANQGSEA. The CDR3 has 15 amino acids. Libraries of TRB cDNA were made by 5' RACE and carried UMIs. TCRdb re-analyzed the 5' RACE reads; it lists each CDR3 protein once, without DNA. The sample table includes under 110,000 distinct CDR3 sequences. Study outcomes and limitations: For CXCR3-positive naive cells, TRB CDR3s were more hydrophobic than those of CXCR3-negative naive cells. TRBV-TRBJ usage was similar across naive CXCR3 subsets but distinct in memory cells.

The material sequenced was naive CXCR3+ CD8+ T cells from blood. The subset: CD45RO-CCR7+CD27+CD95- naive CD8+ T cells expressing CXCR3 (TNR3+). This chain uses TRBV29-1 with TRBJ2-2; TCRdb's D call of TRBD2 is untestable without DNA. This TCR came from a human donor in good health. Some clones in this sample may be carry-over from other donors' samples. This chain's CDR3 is CSVGDSGGYTGELFF.